The rows below give T cell receptor beta chains drawn from one sample of a study of beta chain features in type 1 diabetes. This table comes from immunoSEQ multiplex PCR, and its TCRdb copy is limited to in-frame clones, with some not included. The repertoire holds 130,000 to 150,000 clones, with under 60% as singletons. Source material: Tregs from blood. These receptors were obtained from a man aged 18 to 29 in good health. The CDR3 runs from the conserved cysteine through the conserved F or W. Each record gives: CDR3 DNA, CDR3 protein, D gene, clone size, V gene, J gene. A D gene is named only where the DNA matches it firmly. Expanded clones are given a class, and other clones once, few, many or no size at all.

CDR3nt: TGCGCCAGCAGCCAAGATAAGAGTTATGGCTACACCTTC; CDR3aa: CASSQDKSYGYTF; d_gene: NA; abundance: NA; v_gene: TRBV4-3; j_gene: TRBJ1-2
CDR3nt: TGTGCCAGCAGTTTTTCTAGCGGGGGTGACAATGAGCAGTTCTTC; CDR3aa: CASSFSSGGDNEQFF; d_gene: TRBD2; abundance: few; v_gene: TRBV27; j_gene: TRBJ2-1
CDR3nt: TGTGCCAGCAGCTGGGGGCTTCAGTCCGACAGGTTTGGTTATGGCTACACCTTC; CDR3aa: CASSWGLQSDRFGYGYTF; d_gene: NA; abundance: NA; v_gene: TRBV7-2; j_gene: TRBJ1-2
CDR3nt: TGTGCCAGCTCACTTCGACCGGGACAACGAGACTACGAGCAGTACTTC; CDR3aa: CASSLRPGQRDYEQYF; d_gene: NA; abundance: NA; v_gene: TRBV18; j_gene: TRBJ2-7
CDR3nt: TGTGCCAGTAGTATCGGGGGGCTAGCCGGGGAGCTGTTTTTT; CDR3aa: CASSIGGLAGELFF; d_gene: NA; abundance: NA; v_gene: TRBV19; j_gene: TRBJ2-2
CDR3nt: TGTGCCAGCAGCTTTGTCCTAGCGGAATACAATGAGCAGTTCTTC; CDR3aa: CASSFVLAEYNEQFF; d_gene: TRBD2; abundance: NA; v_gene: TRBV7-9; j_gene: TRBJ2-1
CDR3nt: TGCAGCGTTGCAGGGAACTATGGCTACACCTTC; CDR3aa: CSVAGNYGYTF; d_gene: NA; abundance: NA; v_gene: TRBV29-1; j_gene: TRBJ1-2
CDR3nt: TGTGCCAGCAGCCACCCTGGAACAGGGCCGGGGGGCCACGAGCAGTTCTTC; CDR3aa: CASSHPGTGPGGHEQFF; d_gene: NA; abundance: few; v_gene: TRBV4-2; j_gene: TRBJ2-1
CDR3nt: TGTGCCAGTAGTATAGGGCGCAGGTATAGCAATCAGCCCCAGCATTTT; CDR3aa: CASSIGRRYSNQPQHF; d_gene: NA; abundance: NA; v_gene: TRBV19; j_gene: TRBJ1-5
CDR3nt: TGTGCCTGGAGTACTACCGGGACAGGGATAATCGAGCAGTACTTC; CDR3aa: CAWSTTGTGIIEQYF; d_gene: TRBD1; abundance: NA; v_gene: TRBV30; j_gene: TRBJ2-7
CDR3nt: TGTGCCAGCAGAAGGGGCAATTCCTACAATGAGCAGTTCTTC; CDR3aa: CASRRGNSYNEQFF; d_gene: NA; abundance: few; v_gene: TRBV2; j_gene: TRBJ2-1
CDR3nt: TGTGCCAGCAGTTCTTTCCGGGTGCGGGGACTGCGGGAGACCCAGTACTTC; CDR3aa: CASSSFRVRGLRETQYF; d_gene: NA; abundance: NA; v_gene: TRBV27; j_gene: TRBJ2-5
CDR3nt: TGTGCCAGCAGCCGACAGGGGTACACCAATCAGCCCCAGCATTTT; CDR3aa: CASSRQGYTNQPQHF; d_gene: TRBD1; abundance: few; v_gene: TRBV9; j_gene: TRBJ1-5
CDR3nt: TGTGCCATCAGCGTGGGACAGGGGGCCTACGAGCAGTACTTC; CDR3aa: CAISVGQGAYEQYF; d_gene: TRBD1; abundance: NA; v_gene: TRBV10-3; j_gene: TRBJ2-7
CDR3nt: TGTGCCAGCAGTTTTGGGAGTGACCGTAATGAAAAACTGTTTTTT; CDR3aa: CASSFGSDRNEKLFF; d_gene: NA; abundance: NA; v_gene: TRBV28; j_gene: TRBJ1-4
CDR3nt: TGTGCCAGCAGCCAAGATCTAGGCGGGGGGGCTGGAGATACGCAGTATTTT; CDR3aa: CASSQDLGGGAGDTQYF; d_gene: TRBD2; abundance: NA; v_gene: TRBV4-2; j_gene: TRBJ2-3